The 26 T cell receptor beta chains in this list originate from one sample, sequenced in a study of blood T cells in healthy people across ages. Then a second PCR, running about 6 to 11 cycles, was carried out with a sample-barcoded 5' primer and a J-beta primer mix. Using its own MiXCR run on the 5' RACE reads, TCRdb lists one record per CDR3 protein. The sample comprises some 1.4 million distinct CDR3 sequences, 40% to 50% of which are singletons, and 7.9% rests with the top ten. Sequencing used blood. The receptors shown here come from a woman aged 18-30 years in good health.

The genes are TRBV5-1 and TRBJ1-2; D remains unclear. Trimming removed 0 bases from V and 8 bases from J, with 14 bases in between. The CDR3 runs 14 residues. Germline V lookup: CDR1 SGHRS, CDR2 YFSETQ. In DNA form, the CDR3 reads TGCGCCAGCAGCTTGGAGTACACCTCCGAGGGCTACACCTTC. It translates to CASSLEYTSEGYTF.

The chain recombines TRBV6-5 with TRBJ2-7; 7 positions match TRBD2. V gave up 0 bases and J gave up 0 bases; unmatched junction bases: 11. There are 18 residues in the CDR3. The germline V gene encodes CDR1 MNHEY and CDR2 SVGAGI. In DNA, the CDR3 is TGTGCCAGCAGTTACTCGCCGGGTGGCGGGAGAAGCTCCTACGAGCAGTACTTC. It translates to CASSYSPGGGRSSYEQYF.

With respect to this clonotype: One base away lies a much larger clone, so this may be a sequencing read error. The chain couples TRBV24-1 to TRBJ2-5; unclear D gene. From germline, CDR1 is KGHDR and CDR2 SFDVKD. The CDR3 is 15 amino acids. CDR3 protein: CATSDFRGVEESQYF. Here the CDR3 DNA reads TGTGCCACCAGTGATTTTAGAGGTGTCGAAGAGTCCCAGTACTTC.

V and J are TRBV7-8 and TRBJ2-1; 9 bases fit TRBD2. Trimming took 1 base from V and 6 from J; bases not matched to a gene: 7. CDR1 is SGHVS, CDR2 FQNEAQ, per germline. The CDR3 contains 16 residues. Written as DNA, the CDR3 is TGTGCCAGCAGCTTAGTAAATGGACTAGCGACCAATGAGCAGTTCTTC. This codes for CASSLVNGLATNEQFF.

This sequence joins TRBV24-1 and TRBJ1-5; D is uncertain. Germline V gene lookup returns CDR1 KGHDR and CDR2 SFDVKD. Trimming took off 6 bases at V and 3 bases at J, with 8 bases between the two ends. This CDR3 contains 13 residues. The CDR3 nucleotides are TGTGCCACCAGTCGGACGGACAATCAGCCCCAGCATTTT. It translates to CATSRTDNQPQHF.

The chain's CDR3 is CASSRNRDKSGEQYF. The CDR3 bases are TGTGCCAGCTCTCGTAACCGGGACAAATCGGGCGAGCAGTACTTC. J is TRBJ2-5 and V is TRBV18, with D tentatively TRBD1 (6 bases). Matching the DNA end better, TRBJ2-7 makes the J call doubtful. Germline V gene sequence: CDR1 KGHSH, CDR2 LQKENI. CDR3 size: 15 residues.

V usage is TRBV30 and J usage is TRBJ2-1; TRBD2 aligns across 7 bases. The germline V gene has CDR1 GTSNPN and CDR2 SVGIG (reference sequence). With 7 bases clipped from V and 6 bases from J, the junction kept 9 bases outside the gene matches. The CDR3 extends over 13 amino acids. This CDR3 is CASKSGAINEQFF. CDR3 bases: TGTGCCTCGAAGAGCGGGGCGATCAATGAGCAGTTCTTC.

This clonotype was picked up many times. V is TRBV29-1 and J is TRBJ2-7, with TRBD2 matching 9 bases. Germline CDR1 and CDR2: SQVTM and ANQGSEA. The length of the CDR3 is 13 residues. Trimming took 6 bases from V and 3 from J; bases not matched to a gene: 6. This CDR3 is CSVVTSGIYEQYF. The CDR3 nucleotides read TGCAGCGTGGTGACTAGCGGTATCTACGAGCAGTACTTC.

CDR3 DNA sequence: TGTGCCAGCCGCGGAGGAGGGAGGGGTTACATTCAGTACTTC. Translation gives CASRGGGRGYIQYF. This rearrangement joins TRBV27 to TRBJ2-4; 7 bases agree with TRBD2. V gave up 8 bases and J gave up 8 bases; unmatched junction bases: 12. Germline V CDR1 and CDR2: MNHEY, SMNVEV (reference sequence). The CDR3 covers 14 residues.

The rearrangement uses TRBV20-1 and TRBJ1-1, with D tentatively TRBD1 (5 bases). The CDR3 has 14 amino acids. V was cut by 6 bases and J by 1 base, with 15 bases left in between. Germline values: CDR1 DFQATT, CDR2 SNEGSKA (reference sequence). The chain's CDR3 is CSAKGAGPNTEAFF. The DNA for the CDR3 is TGCAGTGCGAAAGGGGCAGGACCGAACACTGAAGCTTTCTTT.

This clonotype came up a few times. The chain employs TRBV6-1 and TRBJ1-5; perhaps TRBD1 as D (5 bases). There are 14 residues in the CDR3. Germline V lookup: CDR1 MNHNS, CDR2 SASEGT. Trimming took off 7 bases at V and 4 bases at J, with 14 bases between the two ends. CDR3 residues: CASTLQDSNQPQHF. Written as DNA, the CDR3 is TGTGCCAGCACCCTACAGGATTCAAATCAGCCCCAGCATTTT.

This clonotype was seen more than once but under ten times. The chain has TRBV10-1 and TRBJ1-4; 9 bases are a match to TRBD1. V shed 10 bases and J 4 bases; nucleotides not matched to a gene: 7. CDR1 and CDR2 from the germline V gene are WNHNN and SYGVQD (reference sequence). The CDR3 contains 14 residues. This CDR3 is CAKGTGIINEKLFF. CDR3 sequence (DNA): TGCGCCAAAGGGACAGGGATTATTAATGAAAAACTGTTTTTT.

V is TRBV14 and J is TRBJ2-7, with D maybe TRBD2 (5 bases). This CDR3 is built from 15 residues. Trimming removed 4 bases from V and 2 bases from J, with 15 bases in between. Germline V gene data show CDR1 as SGHDN and CDR2 as FVKESK. This CDR3 is CASSPADPSPYEQYF. The CDR3 DNA reads as TGTGCCAGCAGCCCAGCGGACCCTTCCCCCTACGAGCAGTACTTC.

The chain employs TRBV6-5 and TRBJ2-1, with 13 bases that match TRBD2. V lost 4 bases to trimming and J lost 5 bases; unmatched junction nucleotides: 5. Per germline, CDR1 MNHEY and CDR2 SVGAGI. There are 16 residues in the CDR3. In nucleotides, the CDR3 is TGTGCCAGCAGTTTCGCCGGGACTAGCGGGAACAATGAGCAGTTCTTC. Translating it yields CASSFAGTSGNNEQFF.

Remarks on this clonotype: A single base separates this from a much larger clone, so it may be a read error. The chain recombines TRBV6-2 or TRBV6-3 with TRBJ2-1; the match to TRBD2 covers 13 bases. This CDR3 region has 15 residues. Per germline, CDR1 MNHEY and CDR2 SVGEGT. Trimming took 8 bases from V and 9 from J; bases not matched to a gene: 10. CDR3 residues: CASGRGLAGMSEQFF. The CDR3 bases are TGTGCCAGCGGGAGGGGACTAGCGGGAATGAGTGAGCAGTTCTTC.

This clonotype was seen repeatedly, ten times or more. The chain links TRBV4-2 to TRBJ2-3, with TRBD2 matching over 9 bases. Germline CDR1 LGHNA, CDR2 YNFKEQ. The CDR3 sequence is 14 residues long. With 6 bases clipped from V and 4 bases from J, the junction kept 5 bases outside the gene matches. CDR3 in amino acids: CASRAGGAADTQYF. CDR3 nucleotides: TGTGCCAGCAGGGCGGGAGGGGCTGCAGATACGCAGTATTTT.

The rearrangement links TRBV6-6 to TRBJ2-7; D possibly corresponds to TRBD1 (6 bases). Germline CDR1 is MNHNY and CDR2 is SVGAGI (reference sequence). The CDR3 length is 12 residues. The V and J ends lost 7 bases and 4 bases respectively, with 11 bases between them. As DNA, the CDR3 is TGTGCCAGCACCATTAGGGGGTACGAGCAGTACTTC. Translation: CASTIRGYEQYF.

The genes are TRBV10-3 and TRBJ2-1, with 7 nucleotides matching TRBD2. The DNA end lines up better with TRBJ2-7; the J call may be wrong. CDR3 length: 15 amino acids. The germline gives CDR1 ENHRY, CDR2 SYGVKD. Here the CDR3 reads CAISEGTTAYNEQYF. CDR3 in DNA: TGTGCCATCAGTGAGGGGACTACCGCCTACAATGAGCAGTACTTC.

This clonotype was observed a few times. CDR3 nucleotide sequence: TGTGCCAGCAGCCAGCCAGGGCGGGACACTGAAGCTTTCTTT. Protein sequence: CASSQPGRDTEAFF. The rearrangement links TRBV3-1 to TRBJ1-1; a possible D gene is TRBD1 (5 bases). Trimming pared 3 bases from V and 3 bases from J, leaving 11 bases between. The CDR3 length is 14 residues. The V gene's germline CDR1 is LGHDT and CDR2 YNNKEL (reference sequence).

V usage is TRBV30 and J usage is TRBJ1-2, with D unclear. CDR1 is GTSNPN and CDR2 is SVGIG in the germline V gene (reference sequence). There are 12 residues in the CDR3. V lost 5 bases and J lost 9, with 16 bases in between. The CDR3 bases are TGTGCCTGGGACGGACCCCTAAGAAGCTACACCTTC. It codes for CAWDGPLRSYTF.

This clonotype was found once. The chain carries TRBV7-9 and TRBJ1-5; no clear D. Germline CDR1 is SEHNR and CDR2 is FQNEAQ (reference sequence). CDR3 length: 13 residues. Trimming took 2 bases from V and 8 from J, leaving 10 bases between them. This CDR3 reads CASSLTPQEPQHF. In DNA, the CDR3 is TGTGCCAGCAGCTTAACCCCTCAGGAGCCCCAGCATTTT.

This clonotype was detected ten times or more. The chain has TRBV7-2 and TRBJ2-7; TRBD2 agrees at 10 bases. The CDR3 spans 15 residues. Germline-derived CDR1 and CDR2 are SGHTA and FQGNSA. V lost 5 bases, J lost 4 bases, and 8 bases stayed unmatched. The CDR3 spells CASSTTSGTQYEQYF. As DNA, the CDR3 is TGTGCCAGCAGCACAACTAGCGGGACCCAGTACGAGCAGTACTTC.

The chain joins TRBV5-1 to TRBJ2-4; D is possibly TRBD2 (6 bases). The CDR3 is made up of 14 amino acids. The ends were cut back, 4 bases at V and 3 bases at J, with 11 bases in the middle. Germline assignment: CDR1 SGHRS and CDR2 YFSETQ. CDR3 amino acids: CASSPRGNKNIQYF. The CDR3 region has the DNA TGCGCCAGCAGCCCTCGGGGGAACAAAAACATTCAGTACTTC.

The J gene is TRBJ2-3, the V gene TRBV24-1; 13 bases fit TRBD2. CDR1 is KGHDR, CDR2 SFDVKD, per germline. Losses at the gene ends were 2 bases for V and 6 bases for J; bases not matched to a gene: 13. The CDR3 covers 19 residues. The CDR3 sequence is CATSDSGTSGTGGADTQYF. The CDR3 DNA follows: TGTGCCACCAGTGATTCGGGGACTAGCGGGACAGGGGGAGCGGATACGCAGTATTTT.

CDR3 in DNA: TGTGCCAGTAGTAGAGGAGCAGCGGGCCGAGTCGTCGGGGAGCTGTTTTTT. This translates into CASSRGAAGRVVGELFF. The chain is built from TRBV19 and TRBJ2-2, with D tentatively TRBD2 (6 bases). Trimming took off 4 bases at V and 7 bases at J, with 22 bases between the two ends. Germline V gene data show CDR1 as LNHDA and CDR2 as SQIVND (reference sequence). The CDR3 loop spans 17 amino acids.

The chain carries TRBV20-1 and TRBJ1-6; TRBD1 matches at 7 bases. The CDR3 extends over 15 amino acids. Per the germline V gene, CDR1 is DFQATT and CDR2 is SNEGSKA (reference sequence). V was clipped by 3 bases and J by 7 bases; unmatched bases: 9. The CDR3 sequence: CSASEPGQSNSPLHF. The CDR3 nucleotides are TGCAGTGCTAGTGAACCGGGACAGTCAAATTCACCCCTCCACTTT.